Below are 20 T cell receptor beta chains sequenced from a single sample in a study of shared clonotypes between healthy human individuals. Clones were read by immunoSEQ multiplex PCR, and TCRdb kept only the in-frame ones, dropping some. The sample carries about 2.4 million clones, over 85% recorded once. Sequencing was performed on naive CD4+ T cells sorted from blood. Stated subset: CD45RA+ positively selected. The origin of the receptors is a man between 18 and 29 years old in good health.

Comment on this clone: At one end the junction does not follow the germline gene, possibly because of a read error. The rearrangement joins TRBV6-5 to TRBJ1-2; D is perhaps TRBD1 (5 bases). Germline V gene data show CDR1 as MNHEY and CDR2 as SVGAGI. This CDR3 is built from 13 residues. The CDR3 loop is CASSYGSGTEALF. CDR3 DNA sequence: TGTGCCAGCAGTTACGGCTCCGGGACGGAGGCCCTCTTC.

This clone was seen a single time. The chain employs TRBV28 and TRBJ1-5; D unclear. V was trimmed by 4 bases and J by 6 bases, leaving 16 bases between them. The V gene's germline CDR1 is MDHEN and CDR2 SYDVKM. CDR3 length: 15 amino acids. The chain's CDR3 is CASSSETLGGQPQHF. CDR3 bases: TGTGCCAGCAGTTCAGAGACCCTAGGCGGTCAGCCCCAGCATTTT. Full variable domain (remainder filled in from reference TRBV28 and TRBJ1-5): DVKVTQSSRYLVKRTGEKVFLECVQDMDHENMFWYRQDPGLGLRLIYFSYDVKMKEKGDIPEGYSVSREKKERFSLILESASTNQTSMYLCASSSETLGGQPQHFGDGTRLSIL.

This chain connects TRBV29-1 to TRBJ2-1; 12 nucleotides match TRBD2. The V segment lost 3 bases and the J segment 4 bases; nucleotides outside the gene matches: 10. The CDR3 covers 17 residues. The germline V gene has CDR1 SQVTM and CDR2 ANQGSEA. The CDR3 DNA reads as TGCAGCGTTGAGGCCCCCCTAGCGGGAGGGCATTACAATGAGCAGTTCTTC. Translated: CSVEAPLAGGHYNEQFF.

The chain is built from TRBV30 and TRBJ1-3; tentatively, D is TRBD1 (5 bases). CDR3 length equals 13 residues. The germline V gene encodes CDR1 GTSNPN and CDR2 SVGIG (reference sequence). V dropped 4 bases and J dropped 4 bases, with 11 bases sitting between them. Here the CDR3 DNA reads TGTGCCTGGAAGGCAGGGAAGGGAAACACCATATATTTT. It is translated as CAWKAGKGNTIYF.

The genes are TRBV28 and TRBJ2-3, with 9 bases aligning to TRBD2. The CDR3 has 15 amino acids. The germline V gene has CDR1 MDHEN and CDR2 SYDVKM. V gave up 5 bases and J gave up 5 bases; unmatched junction bases: 8. This CDR3 reads CASSTVRGGVDTQYF. CDR3 DNA sequence: TGTGCCAGCAGTACAGTGCGGGGGGGCGTAGATACGCAGTATTTT.

The CDR3 loop is CASPFALETEAFF. CDR3 bases: TGTGCCAGTCCCTTCGCCCTGGAAACTGAAGCTTTCTTT. V and J are TRBV6-1 and TRBJ1-1; D gene uncertain. The germline V gene has CDR1 MNHNS and CDR2 SASEGT. Trimming left V 9 bases short and J 5 bases short, with 16 bases between. This CDR3 is built from 13 residues.

This clone was detected a few times. Other DNA sequences within the sample encode an identical CDR3. V and J are TRBV9 and TRBJ1-2; 9 bases map to TRBD1. This CDR3 is 13 amino acids long. The V gene's germline CDR1 is SGDLS and CDR2 YYNGEE. V was pared by 0 bases and J by 7 bases, with 1 base of the junction left unmatched. The CDR3 sequence is CASSVADRGGYTF. In DNA form, the CDR3 reads TGTGCCAGCAGCGTAGCGGACAGGGGTGGCTACACCTTC. Using reference TRBV9 and TRBJ1-2 for the parts outside the CDR3, the full variable domain is DSGVTQTPKHLITATGQRVTLRCSPRSGDLSVYWYQQSLDQGLQFLIQYYNGEERAKGNILERFSAQQFPDLHSELNLSSLELGDSALYFCASSVADRGGYTFGSGTRLTVV.

With regard to this clone: The sample carries other DNA sequences with the same CDR3. The chain recombines TRBV6-1 with TRBJ1-3; D call uncertain. Looked up from germline, CDR1 is MNHNS and CDR2 is SASEGT. V was pared by 1 base and J by 3 bases, with 4 bases between. This CDR3 spans 13 amino acids. CDR3 sequence reads: CASSEGGGNTIYF. CDR3 sequence (DNA): TGTGCCAGCAGTGAAGGGGGTGGAAACACCATATATTTT.

This chain joins TRBV2 and TRBJ1-5; TRBD1 matches at 8 bases. V lost 6 bases and J lost 2; bases outside the gene matches: 12. Per germline, CDR1 SNHLY and CDR2 FYNNEI. The CDR3 sequence is 17 residues long. The CDR3 bases are TGTGCCAGCAGATGGGACAGGTTCGCGACGGGCAATCAGCCCCAGCATTTT. This translates into CASRWDRFATGNQPQHF.

The rearrangement joins TRBV2 to TRBJ2-7; D is unresolved. The V gene's germline CDR1 is SNHLY and CDR2 FYNNEI. The V and J ends lost 4 bases and 5 bases respectively, with 12 bases between them. CDR3 length equals 13 residues. The CDR3 DNA reads as TGTGCCAGCAGTGGTAGCAGGAGCCACGAGCAGTACTTC. Its translation: CASSGSRSHEQYF.

V gene TRBV29-1 combines with J gene TRBJ2-1; 12 bases agree with TRBD2. Germline trimming cut 0 bases from V and 7 bases from J; bases unmatched to any gene: 4. The germline V gene has CDR1 SQVTM and CDR2 ANQGSEA. This CDR3 is built from 15 residues. CDR3 sequence (DNA): TGCAGCGTTGAAGATCGGACTAGCGGGAAAAATGAGCAGTTCTTC. Protein: CSVEDRTSGKNEQFF.

J is TRBJ2-4 and V is TRBV13; 10 bases match TRBD2. J gave up 3 bases and V 8 bases, and 10 bases lay outside the gene matches. The germline V gene encodes CDR1 PRHDT and CDR2 FYEKMQ (reference sequence). This CDR3 has 16 amino acids. The CDR3 sequence: CASPLRTSGHKNIQYF. In DNA, the CDR3 is TGTGCCAGCCCCCTCCGGACTAGCGGACACAAAAACATTCAGTACTTC.

The gene calls are TRBV5-1 and TRBJ1-6, with D unclear. This CDR3 region has 12 residues. V was trimmed by 0 bases and J by 8 bases, leaving 3 bases between them. Germline V gene data show CDR1 as SGHRS and CDR2 as YFSETQ. CDR3 nucleotides: TGCGCCAGCAGCTTGGATGATTCACCCCTCCACTTT. Translation: CASSLDDSPLHF.

V is TRBV29-1 and J is TRBJ2-5, with a possible D match to TRBD2 (7 bases). The CDR3 has 15 residues. Germline V gene lookup returns CDR1 SQVTM and CDR2 ANQGSEA. V was shortened by 7 bases and J by 5 bases, with 23 bases between the two germline ends. The CDR3 DNA follows: TGCAGCGCATCGACTAATGGGGGGGGCGCGGAGACCCAGTACTTC. Its protein is CSASTNGGGAETQYF.

The rearrangement joins TRBV6-6 to TRBJ2-7; weak D call: TRBD2 (7 bases). Looked up from germline, CDR1 is MNHNY and CDR2 is SVGAGI (reference sequence). Trimming cost V 7 bases and J 5 bases, with 21 bases left between them. The CDR3 is 15 amino acids. CDR3 sequence reads: CASNGRRGRDNEQYF. The CDR3 region has the DNA TGTGCCAGCAATGGGAGACGGGGGAGGGACAACGAGCAGTACTTC.

J is TRBJ1-2 and V is TRBV30; 8 nucleotides match TRBD1. V lost 1 base to trimming and J lost 8 bases; unmatched junction nucleotides: 12. This CDR3 has 15 residues. Germline values: CDR1 GTSNPN, CDR2 SVGIG (reference sequence). The DNA of the CDR3 is TGTGCCTGGAGTGCCACTCGGCAGGGGGCACAAGGCTACACCTTC. This codes for CAWSATRQGAQGYTF.

This clone was counted a single time. This chain joins TRBV2 and TRBJ1-6; the D gene is possibly TRBD1 (5 bases). The CDR3 covers 14 residues. With 3 bases removed from V and 9 bases from J, the gap between germline ends came to 12 bases. The germline gives CDR1 SNHLY, CDR2 FYNNEI. The CDR3 sequence: CASSDRRAGSPLHF. DNA for the CDR3: TGTGCCAGCAGTGATCGCAGGGCTGGTTCACCCCTCCACTTT.

This clone was observed a single time. The rearrangement links TRBV5-4 to TRBJ2-5; 9 bases are a match to TRBD2. The germline CDR1 and CDR2 sequences are SGHNT and YYREEE (reference sequence). The CDR3 sequence is 17 residues long. Losses at the gene ends were 0 bases for V and 1 base for J; bases not matched to a gene: 7. The CDR3 sequence: CASSLAGVAGAQETQYF. CDR3 coding DNA: TGTGCCAGCAGCTTGGCCGGAGTAGCGGGGGCCCAAGAGACCCAGTACTTC.

Comments on this clone: In the same sample, other DNA sequences code for this CDR3. The chain is built from TRBV28 and TRBJ2-3, with D maybe TRBD1 (5 bases). Trimming removed 4 bases from V and 1 base from J, with 6 bases in between. The CDR3 covers 13 residues. Per germline, CDR1 MDHEN and CDR2 SYDVKM. The DNA for the CDR3 is TGTGCCAGCAGTTCGACAGGCACAGATACGCAGTATTTT. Protein product: CASSSTGTDTQYF.

The chain uses TRBV4-1 and TRBJ1-5, with 8 bases fitting TRBD1. V lost 1 base, J lost 0 bases, and 8 bases stayed unmatched. Looked up from germline, CDR1 is MGHRA and CDR2 is YSYEKL. CDR3 size: 18 residues. CDR3 sequence: CASSQGGGTGYSNQPQHF. Written as DNA, the CDR3 is TGCGCCAGCAGCCAAGGGGGGGGGACAGGTTATAGCAATCAGCCCCAGCATTTT.